What follows are 7 T cell receptor beta chains derived from one specimen sequenced in a study of blood T cell repertoires in COVID-19. Generated by immunoSEQ multiplex PCR, the TCRdb table keeps only in-frame clones and is missing some. Seen here are 200,000 to 250,000 clones, around 82% observed once, and the top ten hold approximately 6.6%. The sample was peripheral blood. The receptors come from a woman between 70 and 85 years old with acute or convalescent COVID-19.

The chain has TRBV3-1 (or the pseudogene TRBV3-2) and TRBJ1-3; D unclear. The CDR3 runs 16 residues. V dropped 2 bases and J dropped 4 bases, with 15 bases sitting between them. Germline CDR1 and CDR2: LGHDT and YNNKEL (reference sequence). The CDR3 spells CASSQIYYAGGNTIYF. For the CDR3, the DNA is TGTGCCAGCAGCCAAATCTACTACGCCGGGGGAAACACCATATATTTT.

The CDR3 loop reads CASSQGGQGNQPQHF. DNA of the CDR3: TGTGCCAGCTCACAGGGAGGGCAGGGCAATCAGCCCCAGCATTTT. The chain couples TRBV18 to TRBJ1-5; D is ambiguous. Trimming pared 4 bases from V and 2 bases from J, leaving 12 bases between. Germline V lookup: CDR1 KGHSH, CDR2 LQKENI. The CDR3 spans 15 residues.

The gene calls are TRBV5-1 and TRBJ2-2; TRBD1 might be the D (6 bases). V dropped 2 bases and J dropped 7 bases, with 15 bases sitting between them. CDR3 length: 15 residues. Germline CDR1 is SGHRS and CDR2 is YFSETQ. The CDR3 sequence: CASSFRQVSNGELFF. The CDR3 coding sequence is TGCGCCAGCAGCTTCAGACAGGTCTCTAACGGGGAGCTGTTTTTT.

This chain connects TRBV27 to TRBJ1-6; 9 bases fit TRBD1. The CDR3 is 16 residues long. Germline V gene sequence: CDR1 MNHEY, CDR2 SMNVEV (reference sequence). Unmatched junction bases numbered 9, after V lost 5 bases and J lost 7 bases. CDR3 residues: CASSAQRDRANSPLHF. DNA of the CDR3: TGTGCCAGCAGTGCGCAACGGGACAGGGCGAATTCACCCCTCCACTTT.

J is TRBJ1-4 and V is TRBV29-1, with a possible D match to TRBD1 (5 bases). The CDR3 spans 15 residues. Germline CDR1 is SQVTM and CDR2 is ANQGSEA. V was shortened by 7 bases and J by 6 bases, with 21 bases between the two germline ends. The DNA for the CDR3 is TGCAGCGCCGACTCTGAACCCCAGGGATATGAAAAACTGTTTTTT. This codes for CSADSEPQGYEKLFF.

The V and J genes are TRBV6-5 and TRBJ2-4; weak D call: TRBD1 (5 bases). Germline CDR1 reads MNHEY; CDR2 reads SVGAGI. CDR3 length equals 14 residues. Trimming pared 8 bases from V and 4 bases from J, leaving 15 bases between. CDR3 DNA sequence: TGTGCCAGCGGACGAAGGACATCTAAAAACATTCAGTACTTC. Residues: CASGRRTSKNIQYF.

The V call is TRBV2, the J call TRBJ1-2, with a tentative D call TRBD1 (5 bases). Trimming shortened V by 7 bases and J by 3 bases, and 15 bases separated the two germline ends. The CDR3 runs 14 residues. Germline V lookup: CDR1 SNHLY, CDR2 FYNNEI. CDR3 DNA: TGTGCCAGCATCCCGACAGCGCCGTACTATGGCTACACCTTC. This gives the protein CASIPTAPYYGYTF.